This TCR beta chain is drawn from a study of blood T cells in healthy people across ages (dated by TCRdb to between 2014 and 2016). Regarding the research as a whole: In model experiments, template switching captured roughly one uniquely barcoded TCR beta cDNA molecule for every two T cells. The study measured age-related changes in TCR beta repertoire diversity using deep sequencing normalized with unique cDNA molecular identifiers. Four age groups were formed from the donors: young (average 16 years), middle-aged (around 37), aged (62) and long-lived (roughly 81). To avoid experimental bias, donors of different ages were randomly spread across the sequencing lanes. Using the same blood draw, the study looked at two additional independent replicas of 1 million unique cDNA reads for two donors, one aged 18 to 29 and the other aged 80 or older.

The CDR3 spans 16 residues, from the cysteine through the phenylalanine. The read is trimmed to its CDR3 DNA, 48 bases read in frame from base 1. Germline trimming: 6 bases from V, 4 bases from J; junction bases outside gene matches: 9. Sequences DFQATT (CDR1) and SNEGSKA (CDR2) are obtained from the germline V gene (reference sequence). Study-wide conclusions, independent of this receptor: As age increased, observed TCR beta diversity per million T cells dropped in a roughly linear way, and a significant reduction was already evident by age approximately 40. A strong correlation was found between observed TCR beta diversity and the percentage of naive T cells measured by flow cytometry. Estimates of total diversity based on one million sequenced T cells were considered lower bounds and underestimates. Because donor CMV infection status was unknown, age-related changes in expanded clonotypes were potentially confounded. The long-lived group showed more naive CD4+ T cells, fewer expanded clones and increased TCR diversity than the aged group, suggesting age selection. Because profiling used bulk unsorted PBMCs, naive and antigen-experienced compartments could not be compared conclusively.

The roughly 42 donors, aged roughly 6 to 90 years, were systemically healthy Caucasian individuals from Russia. Around 10 milliliters of peripheral blood were collected from each donor into EDTA-treated Vacutainer tubes. Ficoll-Paque density-gradient centrifugation was used to isolate PBMCs, with at least 7 million per sample. Total RNA, at least 5.5 micrograms per sample, was extracted from PBMCs with Trizol reagent. For every donor, an aliquot of PBMCs went through flow cytometry to measure the percentages of naive CD45RAhigh/CD27high T cells. Library method: 5' RACE. Sequenced using an Illumina HiSeq 2500. A second PCR of about 7 to 12 cycles was run with a J-beta primer mix and a sample-barcoded 5' primer. A unique molecular identifier was introduced onto each TCR beta cDNA molecule by a template-switch 5' adaptor carrying 12 random nucleotides. At least 2.5 million CDR3-containing paired-end reads were obtained from each sample. First-strand cDNA synthesis was performed from all RNA using the Mint cDNA synthesis kit, with priming by a TRBC-specific oligonucleotide. Following uracil-DNA glycosylase treatment, a first 18-cycle PCR with universal primers M1SS and BC2_uni_R was performed on all cDNA. Concerning the study's data processing: Each sample was normalized by randomly selecting 1 million high-quality reads, each carrying a distinct molecular identifier. Reads sharing molecular identifiers were discarded rather than binned into consensus sequences. CDR3 identification, clonotype clustering and error correction used MiTCR with a Q25 quality threshold and the strictest error-elimination algorithm. Lower-bound total TCR beta diversity was estimated with a nonparametric unseen species model using Euler transformation. TCRdb reprocessed the public reads (quality trimming at Q25 with fastp, clone calling with MiXCR) and kept in-frame beta chains. CDR3 protein sequences are deduplicated, and each keeps its most common genes and DNA. TCRdb's processing, not the authors', yielded these V and J calls. The sample has around 650,000 distinct CDR3 sequences on record, 40% to 45% of them singletons. Together, the top ten hold around 30% of the sample.

With respect to this clonotype: Its specific antigen is unknown. No base quality values were provided; no much bigger clone lies one nucleotide off.

This TCR was sampled from a man at least 80 years old in good health. Sequencing was carried out using blood. The receptor chain draws on TRBV20-1 and TRBJ2-1; TRBD2 matches 13 bases in the middle. Here is the DNA: TGCAGTGCACGCAGGACTAGCGGGGGACCGTACAATGAGCAGTTCTTC. This yields the protein CSARRTSGGPYNEQFF.